The sequence of this TCR beta chain was determined in a study of CXCR3-negative and CXCR3-positive naive CD8 T cells. In the case of this clonotype: Its antigen is as yet unknown.

The authors prepared UMI-labeled TRB cDNA libraries by 5' RACE. For each CDR3 protein, TCRdb gives one entry from its re-call of the 5' RACE reads, without DNA. The repertoire shows about 5,500 distinct CDR3 sequences; the top ten hold 2% to 2.5%. Study-wide results and limits: Fresh PBMCs were used in most assays, and CXCR3 expression partially decreased after cryopreservation. Similar TRBV-TRBJ usage characterized naive CXCR3-negative and CXCR3-positive cells; memory cells differed.

The CDR3 sequence is 11 residues long. CDR1 and CDR2 (germline): SQVTM, ANQGSEA. This clonotype was obtained from a human donor in good health. Some clones in this sample may be carry-over from other donors' samples. This sequence joins TRBV29-1 and TRBJ2-7; TCRdb's assignment of TRBD1 cannot be checked, as there is no DNA. Sequences were obtained from naive CXCR3- CD8+ T cells from blood. Subset meaning: CD45RO-CCR7+CD27+CD95- naive CD8+ T cells lacking CXCR3 (TNR3-). The chain's CDR3 is CSVFRGYEQYF.